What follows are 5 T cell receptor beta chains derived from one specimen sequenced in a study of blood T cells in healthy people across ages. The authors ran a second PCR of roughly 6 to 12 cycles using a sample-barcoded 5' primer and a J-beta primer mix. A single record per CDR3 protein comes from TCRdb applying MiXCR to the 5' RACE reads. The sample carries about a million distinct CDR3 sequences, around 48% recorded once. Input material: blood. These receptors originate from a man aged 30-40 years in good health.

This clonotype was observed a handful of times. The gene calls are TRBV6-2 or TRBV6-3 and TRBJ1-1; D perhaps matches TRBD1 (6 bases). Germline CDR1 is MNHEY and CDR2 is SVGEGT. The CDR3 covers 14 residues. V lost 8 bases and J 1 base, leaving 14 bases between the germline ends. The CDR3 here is CASRDRGGNTEAFF. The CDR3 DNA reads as TGTGCCAGCCGCGATCGAGGGGGGAACACTGAAGCTTTCTTT.

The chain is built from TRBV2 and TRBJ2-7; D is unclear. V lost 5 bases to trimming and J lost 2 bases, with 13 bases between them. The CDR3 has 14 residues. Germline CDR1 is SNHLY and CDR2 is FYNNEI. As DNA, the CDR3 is TGTGCCAGCAGTATATTGTCAGGTCCCTACGAGCAGTACTTC. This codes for CASSILSGPYEQYF. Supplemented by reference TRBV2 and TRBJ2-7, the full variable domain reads EPEVTQTPSHQVTQMGQEVILRCVPISNHLYFYWYRQILGQKVEFLVSFYNNEISEKSEIFDDQFSVERPDGSNFTLKIRSTKLEDSAMYFCASSILSGPYEQYFGPGTRLTVT.

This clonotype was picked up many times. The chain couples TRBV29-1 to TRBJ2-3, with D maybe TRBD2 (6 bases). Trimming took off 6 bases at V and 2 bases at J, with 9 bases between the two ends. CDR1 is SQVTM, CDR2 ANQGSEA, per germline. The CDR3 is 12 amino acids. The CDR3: CSVGTFTDTQYF. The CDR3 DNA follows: TGCAGCGTCGGGACTTTCACAGATACGCAGTATTTT.

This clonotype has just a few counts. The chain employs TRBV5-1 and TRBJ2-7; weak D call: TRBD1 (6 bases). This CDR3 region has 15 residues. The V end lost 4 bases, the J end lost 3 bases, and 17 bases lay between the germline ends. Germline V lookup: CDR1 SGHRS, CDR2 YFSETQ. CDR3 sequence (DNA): TGCGCCAGCAGCCACAGGGATGTTAATATCTACGAGCAGTACTTC. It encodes CASSHRDVNIYEQYF. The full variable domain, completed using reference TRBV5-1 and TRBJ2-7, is KAGVTQTPRYLIKTRGQQVTLSCSPISGHRSVSWYQQTPGQGLQFLFEYFSETQRNKGNFPGRFSGRQFSNSRSEMNVSTLELGDSALYLCASSHRDVNIYEQYFGPGTRLTVT.

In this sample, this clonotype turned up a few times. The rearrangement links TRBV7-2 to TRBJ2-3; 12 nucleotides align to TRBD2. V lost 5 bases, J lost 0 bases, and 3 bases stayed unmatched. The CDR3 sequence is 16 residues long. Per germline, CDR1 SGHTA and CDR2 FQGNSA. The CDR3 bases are TGTGCCAGCAGCCGGACTAGCGGGATTAGCACAGATACGCAGTATTTT. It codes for CASSRTSGISTDTQYF.